Listed here are 29 T cell receptor beta chains from one sample, sequenced in a study of blood T cells in healthy people across ages. The second PCR ran roughly 7 to 12 cycles with a sample-barcoded 5' primer and J-beta primers. TCRdb used MiXCR to reprocess the 5' RACE reads, holding one entry per CDR3 protein. This table holds some 750,000 distinct CDR3 sequences, around a fifth found once. Sequenced input: blood. Every receptor here comes from an older man in good health.

This clonotype was observed a handful of times. The chain carries TRBV24-1 and TRBJ1-1; D perhaps matches TRBD1 (6 bases). Per the germline V gene, CDR1 is KGHDR and CDR2 is SFDVKD. V lost 5 bases to trimming and J lost 4 bases, with 13 bases between them. This CDR3 has 14 amino acids. CDR3 protein: CATSGSGGRTEAFF. CDR3 DNA sequence: TGTGCCACCAGTGGGTCCGGGGGCCGCACTGAAGCTTTCTTT.

This clonotype has a handful of counts. In DNA, the CDR3 is TGCAGTGCTAATAACGGGGGCAATGGCTACACCTTC. The encoded protein is CSANNGGNGYTF. The chain recombines TRBV20-1 with TRBJ1-2, with D possibly being TRBD1 (6 bases). Per the germline V gene, CDR1 is DFQATT and CDR2 is SNEGSKA (reference sequence). Trimming took 4 bases from V and 6 from J, leaving 12 bases between them. The CDR3 is 12 amino acids.

This clonotype was seen only a few times. V is TRBV10-3 and J is TRBJ2-5; D is possibly TRBD1 (6 bases). From germline, CDR1 is ENHRY and CDR2 SYGVKD. CDR3 length equals 14 residues. Trimming took off 10 bases at V and 4 bases at J, with 19 bases between the two ends. CDR3 sequence: CATWDPGTPETQYF. In DNA, the CDR3 is TGTGCCACGTGGGACCCCGGGACACCAGAGACCCAGTACTTC.

This clonotype was seen only a few times. This chain links TRBV12-3 or TRBV12-4 with TRBJ2-1; TRBD1 matches 10 bases. V shed 5 bases and J 10 bases; nucleotides not matched to a gene: 8. This CDR3 is built from 14 residues. In DNA, the CDR3 is TGTGCCAGCAGTATCCGGGACAGGGGCGGGGAGCAGTTCTTC. Residues: CASSIRDRGGEQFF.

This clonotype was seen just once. The chain recombines TRBV10-1 with TRBJ2-1; 9 nucleotides line up with TRBD1. The V segment lost 6 bases and the J segment 6 bases; nucleotides outside the gene matches: 9. The CDR3 covers 15 residues. Germline V CDR1 and CDR2: WNHNN, SYGVQD (reference sequence). CDR3 bases: TGCGCCAGCAGCACTCCGGGACAGGGAACCAATGAGCAGTTCTTC. This sequence encodes CASSTPGQGTNEQFF.

The chain links TRBV10-2 to TRBJ1-4, with TRBD1 matching 7 bases. V lost 6 bases to trimming and J lost 4 bases; unmatched junction nucleotides: 8. Per the germline V gene, CDR1 is WSHSY and CDR2 is SAAADI. CDR3 length: 15 amino acids. The CDR3 DNA sequence: TGCGCCAGCAGACAGACAGGGTGGGATAATGAAAAACTGTTTTTT. It yields the protein CASRQTGWDNEKLFF.

The V call is TRBV19, the J call TRBJ2-3, with 7 bases matching TRBD1. There are 16 residues in the CDR3. The germline CDR1 and CDR2 sequences are LNHDA and SQIVND (reference sequence). V shed 3 bases and J 0 bases; nucleotides not matched to a gene: 6. The CDR3 coding sequence is TGTGCCAGTAGTATCTGGGACAGAACTAGCACAGATACGCAGTATTTT. Amino acids: CASSIWDRTSTDTQYF.

This clonotype came up a few times. V usage is TRBV4-3 and J usage is TRBJ2-5; perhaps D is TRBD1 or TRBD2 (5 bases each). Germline CDR1 LGHNA, CDR2 YSLEER. The CDR3 has 13 amino acids. V shed 1 base and J shed 3 bases, with 6 bases lying between them. CDR3 loop: CASSQGGEETQYF. CDR3 nucleotide sequence: TGCGCCAGCAGCCAAGGAGGGGAAGAGACCCAGTACTTC.

The chain has TRBV29-1 and TRBJ2-1; TRBD1 matches 10 bases. In germline, CDR1 is SQVTM, CDR2 ANQGSEA. Unmatched junction bases numbered 9, after V lost 6 bases and J lost 10 bases. This CDR3 region has 13 residues. CDR3 residues: CSVAATGGTEQFF. The DNA for the CDR3 is TGCAGCGTCGCCGCGACAGGGGGCACCGAGCAGTTCTTC.

The rearrangement links TRBV3-1 to TRBJ1-1, with TRBD1 as a possible D gene (5 bases). Trimming stripped 0 bases from V and 1 base from J, with 15 bases between. Germline V lookup: CDR1 LGHDT, CDR2 YNNKEL (reference sequence). This CDR3 is 17 amino acids long. The DNA for the CDR3 is TGTGCCAGCAGCCAAGATGTGGGACTGGGCTCGAACACTGAAGCTTTCTTT. It codes for CASSQDVGLGSNTEAFF.

The sample holds one count of this clonotype. The J gene is TRBJ2-5, the V gene TRBV2, with 9 bases identical to TRBD2. The CDR3 extends over 15 amino acids. The junction had 6 bases not matched to a gene; V was cut back by 1 base and J by 6 bases. In germline, CDR1 is SNHLY, CDR2 FYNNEI. As DNA, the CDR3 is TGTGCCAGCAGTGAAGTAGTAGCGGGGGTACAGACCCAGTACTTC. Amino acids: CASSEVVAGVQTQYF.

This chain uses TRBV5-6 with TRBJ2-1; tentative D call: TRBD2 (6 bases). Germline V gives CDR1 SGHDT, CDR2 YYEEEE. V was cut by 1 base and J by 10 bases, with 12 bases left in between. The CDR3 contains 13 residues. CDR3 bases: TGTGCCAGCAGCTTGACGAGCGGGCGCGAGCAGTTCTTC. Amino acids: CASSLTSGREQFF.

This clonotype was detected a few times. The CDR3 is CASSLAGGPSELFF. Written as DNA, the CDR3 is TGTGCCAGCAGCTTAGCGGGGGGACCGTCTGAGCTGTTTTTT. The chain joins TRBV7-2 to TRBJ2-2; TRBD2 is a possible D gene (6 bases). V lost 0 bases, J lost 11 bases, and 13 bases lay in between. CDR1 is SGHTA, CDR2 FQGNSA, per germline. The CDR3 totals 14 residues.

This clonotype was seen more than once but under ten times. The V and J genes are TRBV9 and TRBJ1-4; no firm D call. V was trimmed by 4 bases and J by 0 bases, leaving 7 bases between them. CDR3 length equals 14 residues. Looked up from germline, CDR1 is SGDLS and CDR2 is YYNGEE. The CDR3 DNA follows: TGTGCCAGCAGCAAGTCCACAACTAATGAAAAACTGTTTTTT. As protein: CASSKSTTNEKLFF.

The rearrangement links TRBV6-5 to TRBJ2-5; D is unclear. The CDR3 is made up of 14 amino acids. In germline, CDR1 is MNHEY, CDR2 SVGAGI. V dropped 6 bases and J dropped 6 bases, with 17 bases sitting between them. The CDR3, as DNA: TGTGCCAGCAGCCACCCGGCCGGCGACCAGACCCAGTACTTC. This encodes CASSHPAGDQTQYF.

The chain joins TRBV7-2 to TRBJ2-1; 8 bases agree with TRBD1. Near its end, the DNA agrees better with TRBJ2-7, so the J call may be wrong. There are 14 residues in the CDR3. Germline V gene data show CDR1 as SGHTA and CDR2 as FQGNSA. CDR3 region: CASSPGGLPYEQYF. As DNA, the CDR3 is TGTGCCAGCAGCCCAGGGGGCCTACCCTACGAGCAGTACTTC.

This clonotype has just a few counts. This CDR3 is CSAPRRSSYNSPLHF. CDR3 nucleotide sequence: TGCAGTGCGCCCAGGAGGAGCTCCTATAATTCACCCCTCCACTTT. V and J are TRBV20-1 and TRBJ1-6; D is unclear. V dropped 6 bases and J dropped 0 bases, with 12 bases sitting between them. Germline loops: CDR1 DFQATT, CDR2 SNEGSKA (reference sequence). The CDR3 has 15 amino acids.

This clonotype was counted only a few times. The chain links TRBV11-2 to TRBJ2-5; TRBD2 matches at 10 bases. The closer fit of TRBJ2-1 to the DNA end suggests the J call may be wrong. CDR1 is SGHAT, CDR2 FQNNGV, per germline. This CDR3 region has 16 residues. CDR3 loop: CASSLVRGLAENEQFF. Here the CDR3 DNA reads TGTGCCAGCAGCTTAGTCCGTGGACTAGCGGAGAATGAGCAGTTCTTC.

This clonotype was recorded a few times. CDR3: CSHEGSSYNEQFF. The CDR3 DNA is TGCAGTCATGAGGGTAGCTCCTACAATGAGCAGTTCTTC. The chain joins TRBV20-1 to TRBJ2-1; a possible D gene is TRBD2 (5 bases). V lost 8 bases to trimming and J lost 0 bases, with 11 bases between them. Per germline, CDR1 DFQATT and CDR2 SNEGSKA (reference sequence). The CDR3 totals 13 residues.

This clonotype was detected a few times. The rearrangement uses TRBV5-1 and TRBJ2-3; the D gene is possibly TRBD1 (5 bases). The length of the CDR3 is 16 residues. V was shortened by 0 bases and J by 2 bases, with 13 bases between the two germline ends. Looked up from germline, CDR1 is SGHRS and CDR2 is YFSETQ. The DNA for the CDR3 is TGCGCCAGCAGCTTGGAGGGGCAGGTTGACACAGATACGCAGTATTTT. Translation gives CASSLEGQVDTDTQYF.

The rearrangement joins TRBV5-1 to TRBJ2-4; D not resolved. The CDR3 length is 17 residues. Germline CDR1 is SGHRS and CDR2 is YFSETQ. Trimming left V 4 bases short and J 0 bases short, with 17 bases between. The CDR3 bases are TGCGCCAGCAGCCCAACACGTGATCCGATAGCCAAAAACATTCAGTACTTC. The encoded protein is CASSPTRDPIAKNIQYF.

This clonotype came up a few times. The V call is TRBV7-2, the J call TRBJ1-2, with a tentative D call TRBD1 (6 bases). This CDR3 is 12 amino acids long. Germline V gene lookup returns CDR1 SGHTA and CDR2 FQGNSA. The V end lost 5 bases, the J end lost 8 bases, and 12 bases lay between the germline ends. Here the CDR3 reads CASSRLQGGYTF. The CDR3 DNA reads as TGTGCCAGCAGCCGACTACAGGGAGGCTACACCTTC.

This clonotype was detected only a few times. The chain has TRBV12-3 or TRBV12-4 and TRBJ2-5; D is unclear. The DNA end is more similar to TRBJ2-7, so the J call may be wrong. The CDR3 contains 14 residues. CDR3 loop: CASSPRPSSYEQYV. DNA of the CDR3: TGTGCCAGCAGCCCGCGGCCCAGCTCCTACGAGCAGTACGTC.

This clonotype was observed a few times. The gene calls are TRBV6-2 or TRBV6-3 and TRBJ2-5, with 10 bases fitting TRBD2. The better agreement between TRBJ2-1 and the DNA end casts doubt on the J call. CDR1 is MNHEY, CDR2 SVGEGT, per germline. This CDR3 spans 15 amino acids. CDR3 bases: TGTGCCAGCAGTTACTCTTTTTTAGCGGGGGGCTGGCAGTTCTTC. Its protein is CASSYSFLAGGWQFF.

This clonotype was detected a few times. The chain has TRBV12-3 or TRBV12-4 and TRBJ1-2, with D hard to call. The length of the CDR3 is 12 residues. The ends were cut back, 1 base at V and 8 bases at J, with 8 bases in the middle. As DNA, the CDR3 is TGTGCCAGCAGTTTAGGTCCTTCAGGCTACACCTTC. Translation gives CASSLGPSGYTF.

The CDR3 reads CASSTSSRDSNYEQYV. The CDR3 region has the DNA TGTGCCAGCAGTACCTCCAGCCGGGACAGCAACTACGAGCAGTACGTC. V usage is TRBV6-1 and J usage is TRBJ2-7; 7 bases are a match to TRBD1. The CDR3 consists of 16 residues. Germline V CDR1 and CDR2: MNHNS, SASEGT. J lost 3 bases, V lost 5 bases, and 13 bases had no gene match.

A few counts support this clonotype. V and J are TRBV12-3 or TRBV12-4 and TRBJ2-3; 8 nucleotides align to TRBD2. CDR3 length: 15 residues. With V trimmed by 6 bases and J by 7 bases, 12 bases remained unmatched. As DNA, the CDR3 is TGTGCCAGCAGGGGAGCCGGTAGCGGGAAGTATACGCAGTATTTT. Its translation: CASRGAGSGKYTQYF.

This clonotype was detected only a few times. The CDR3 nucleotides read TGCGCCAGCAGCCCGGCGACCGCTAGCCCCTCGATCAATGAGCAGTTCTTC. Residues: CASSPATASPSINEQFF. The chain joins TRBV4-1 to TRBJ2-1; D might be TRBD2 (5 bases). V lost 4 bases, J lost 6 bases, and 22 bases lay in between. Per the germline V gene, CDR1 is MGHRA and CDR2 is YSYEKL. The CDR3 extends over 17 amino acids.

In this sample, this clonotype turned up a few times. The chain links TRBV20-1 to TRBJ1-1; TRBD1 is a possible D gene (6 bases). Germline CDR1 is DFQATT and CDR2 is SNEGSKA (reference sequence). V lost 1 base and J 7 bases, leaving 13 bases between the germline ends. The CDR3 contains 13 residues. The CDR3 loop reads CSARAGEVSEAFF. The DNA of the CDR3 is TGCAGTGCTAGAGCAGGGGAAGTAAGTGAAGCTTTCTTT.